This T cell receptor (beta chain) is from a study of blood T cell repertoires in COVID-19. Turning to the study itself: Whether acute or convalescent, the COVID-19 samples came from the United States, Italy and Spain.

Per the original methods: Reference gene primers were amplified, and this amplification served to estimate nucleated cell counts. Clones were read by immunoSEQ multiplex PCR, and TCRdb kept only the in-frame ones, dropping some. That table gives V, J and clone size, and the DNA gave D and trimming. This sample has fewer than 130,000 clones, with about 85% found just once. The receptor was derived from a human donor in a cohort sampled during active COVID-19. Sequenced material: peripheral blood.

The CDR3 sequence is CASSQVGPAGYGYTF. In DNA form, the CDR3 reads TGTGCCAGCAGCCAAGTGGGGCCAGCCGGCTATGGCTACACCTTC. V usage is TRBV14 and J usage is TRBJ1-2; TRBD1 might be the D (5 bases). Trimming removed 1 base from V and 4 bases from J, with 13 bases in between. This CDR3 is 15 amino acids long. The germline gives CDR1 SGHDN, CDR2 FVKESK.